A single sample gave rise to the 8 T cell receptor beta chains below, sequenced in a study of graft-versus-host responses after intestinal transplantation. Method: immunoSEQ multiplex PCR; TCRdb's copy keeps in-frame clones and lacks some. The sample lists 5,200 or so clones, about two thirds occurring once. This specimen was PBMCs, taken 300 to 340 days after intestinal transplant. The receptors originated from a human patient who received an intestinal transplant, so some T cells may come from the graft donor.

The chain links TRBV5-6 to TRBJ1-2; 7 nucleotides line up with TRBD1. The V gene's germline CDR1 is SGHDT and CDR2 YYEEEE. The V segment lost 0 bases and the J segment 4 bases; nucleotides outside the gene matches: 9. The CDR3 runs to 16 residues. CDR3 nucleotide sequence: TGTGCCAGCAGCTTGGCAGTTTCAGGGACAGCCTATGGCTACACCTTC. Translated, it gives CASSLAVSGTAYGYTF.

This clone was detected once. The chain joins TRBV7-9 to TRBJ1-5, with no clear D. Germline assignment: CDR1 SEHNR and CDR2 FQNEAQ (reference sequence). V was clipped by 3 bases and J by 1 base, with 22 bases between them. The CDR3 runs 19 residues. CDR3 residues: CASSFHQRDSGMSNQPQHF. CDR3 coding DNA: TGTGCCAGCAGCTTCCATCAGCGGGATTCGGGAATGAGCAATCAGCCCCAGCATTTT.

The table lists this clone with a count of one. CDR3 coding DNA: TGTGCCAGCATGCCCCCTAGGGGGGGCAAAGAGACCCAGTACTTC. Translation gives CASMPPRGGKETQYF. This chain joins TRBV7-9 and TRBJ2-5, with D tentatively TRBD2 (7 bases). V lost 7 bases, J lost 3 bases, and 18 bases lay in between. CDR3 length: 15 residues. Per germline, CDR1 SEHNR and CDR2 FQNEAQ (reference sequence).

The chain employs TRBV4-1 and TRBJ1-1, with 9 bases that match TRBD1. CDR1 and CDR2 from the germline V gene are MGHRA and YSYEKL. There are 17 residues in the CDR3. The trim removed 0 bases at V and 0 bases at J, leaving 5 bases unmatched. The DNA of the CDR3 is TGCGCCAGCAGCCAAGAGACAGGGGGGACCTTGAACACTGAAGCTTTCTTT. Translated: CASSQETGGTLNTEAFF.

The genes are TRBV10-3 and TRBJ1-3; 9 bases fit TRBD1. The V and J ends lost 4 bases and 3 bases, in that order; junction bases with no gene match: 1. CDR1 is ENHRY, CDR2 SYGVKD, per germline. CDR3 length: 14 amino acids. CDR3 nucleotides: TGTGCCATCAGTGGGGACAGGGATGGAAACACCATATATTTT. The encoded protein is CAISGDRDGNTIYF.

Details on this clone: Only one base separates this from a far larger clonotype, so it likely reflects a read error. The rearrangement joins TRBV29-1 to TRBJ2-2; D is possibly TRBD1 (6 bases). The CDR3 is 13 residues long. V lost 6 bases, J lost 7 bases, and 15 bases lay in between. CDR1 and CDR2 (germline): SQVTM, ANQGSEA. The CDR3 DNA follows: TGCAGCGTAGTCCGACAGGCCGACGGGGAGCTGTTTTTT. This encodes CSVVRQADGELFF.

This clone counts as large. The chain couples TRBV6-6 to TRBJ2-7, with D uncertain. Trimming left V 10 bases short and J 4 bases short, with 11 bases between. CDR1 and CDR2 from the germline V gene are MNHNY and SVGAGI (reference sequence). The CDR3 length is 11 residues. CDR3 DNA sequence: TGTGCCACCCTCTCCGGTTACGAGCAGTACTTC. Its translation: CATLSGYEQYF.

The chain employs TRBV7-8 and TRBJ1-2, with 7 positions matching TRBD1. J gave up 8 bases and V 5 bases, and 11 bases lay outside the gene matches. The CDR3 extends over 14 amino acids. Germline V gives CDR1 SGHVS, CDR2 FQNEAQ. Written as DNA, the CDR3 is TGTGCCAGCAGCGCCTTACAGGGGTTTTCAGGCTACACCTTC. Protein: CASSALQGFSGYTF.